What follows describes a single TCR beta chain. Its antigen is not known. The entry originates in a study of cytomegalovirus exposure and HLA in healthy donors. Broader study findings: Investigators reported 164 TCR beta chains as tied to cytomegalovirus. Trimming of TCR beta V- and J-genes showed a link, identified in a later analysis, to a missense DCLRE1C variant.

The PCR employed 60 Vbeta primers together with 13 Jbeta primers. Assay: immunoSEQ multiplex PCR; the TCRdb copy retains only in-frame clones and omits some. The sample holds a few hundred thousand clones, 80% to 95% seen once. Looked up from germline, CDR1 is SGHNT and CDR2 is YYREEE (reference sequence). Trimming cost V 1 base and J 0 bases; bases outside gene matches: 1. CDR3 length equals 15 residues. The chain combines TRBV5-4 with TRBJ1-1; 9 bases agree with TRBD1. The sequenced sample consisted of PBMCs. The TCR was taken from a girl aged 2-10 years in good health and CMV-seronegative. The DNA of the CDR3 is TGTGCCAGCAGCTTGACAGGGGGCATGAACACTGAAGCTTTCTTT. Its protein is CASSLTGGMNTEAFF.